A selection of T cell receptor beta chains follows, all from one sample in a study of blood T cell repertoires in COVID-19. Some clones are missing from TCRdb's copy, which holds only in-frame ones; the method was immunoSEQ multiplex PCR. Among roughly 130,000 clones listed, around 85% were seen once. Sequencing input: PBMCs or T cells enriched from blood (not recorded which). These TCRs come from a man aged 50 or older who had recovered from COVID-19. CDR3s include the opening cysteine and the closing phenylalanine or tryptophan. A D gene is named only where the DNA matches it firmly. Part of the rows lack a size; the others show once, few, many or a class for expanded clones.

d_call: TRBD1
clone_size: NA
v_call: TRBV9
j_call: TRBJ2-7
cdr3_aa: CASSVAGTGVYEQYF
cdr3_nt: TGTGCCAGCAGCGTAGCAGGGACAGGGGTCTACGAGCAGTACTTC

d_call: TRBD1
clone_size: NA
v_call: TRBV3-1/TRBV3-2
j_call: TRBJ1-1
cdr3_aa: CASSLISGTGEEVTEAFF
cdr3_nt: TGTGCCAGCAGCCTAATATCCGGGACAGGGGAGGAGGTCACTGAAGCTTTCTTT

d_call: TRBD2
clone_size: NA
v_call: TRBV7-2
j_call: TRBJ2-3
cdr3_aa: CASSLLAGATDTQYF
cdr3_nt: TGTGCCAGCAGCTTATTAGCGGGGGCTACAGATACGCAGTATTTT

d_call: NA
clone_size: NA
v_call: TRBV9
j_call: TRBJ2-3
cdr3_aa: CASSLVAGGDTQYF
cdr3_nt: TGTGCCAGCAGCTTGGTGGCTGGGGGGGATACGCAGTATTTT

d_call: TRBD1
clone_size: NA
v_call: TRBV19
j_call: TRBJ1-4
cdr3_aa: CASRTGQGEKLFF
cdr3_nt: TGTGCCAGTAGAACCGGACAGGGTGAAAAACTGTTTTTT

d_call: TRBD1
clone_size: NA
v_call: TRBV19
j_call: TRBJ1-1
cdr3_aa: CASTKQGTVNTEAFF
cdr3_nt: TGTGCCAGTACCAAACAGGGGACAGTGAACACTGAAGCTTTCTTT

d_call: NA
clone_size: once
v_call: TRBV24-1
j_call: TRBJ2-2
cdr3_aa: CATIRTHTGELFF
cdr3_nt: TGTGCCACCATTCGGACACACACCGGGGAGCTGTTTTTT

d_call: NA
clone_size: NA
v_call: TRBV7-9
j_call: TRBJ2-3
cdr3_aa: CASSLGGGGATDTQYF
cdr3_nt: TGTGCCAGCAGCTTAGGAGGAGGGGGGGCCACAGATACGCAGTATTTT

d_call: NA
clone_size: few
v_call: TRBV27
j_call: TRBJ1-4
cdr3_aa: CASSARGGYEKLFF
cdr3_nt: TGTGCCAGCAGTGCCAGGGGTGGCTATGAAAAACTGTTTTTT

d_call: NA
clone_size: NA
v_call: TRBV19
j_call: TRBJ2-5
cdr3_aa: CASGPGGLETQYF
cdr3_nt: TGTGCCAGTGGACCGGGGGGCCTGGAGACCCAGTACTTC

d_call: NA
clone_size: NA
v_call: TRBV10-1
j_call: TRBJ2-7
cdr3_aa: CASSETGSYEQYF
cdr3_nt: TGCGCCAGCAGTGAGACAGGGAGCTACGAGCAGTACTTC

d_call: TRBD2
clone_size: NA
v_call: TRBV7-9
j_call: TRBJ2-4
cdr3_aa: CASSHGGAAKNIQYF
cdr3_nt: TGTGCCAGCAGCCACGGGGGGGCGGCCAAAAACATTCAGTACTTC

d_call: TRBD1
clone_size: NA
v_call: TRBV6-2/TRBV6-3
j_call: TRBJ1-2
cdr3_aa: CASSMTGDYGYTF
cdr3_nt: TGTGCCAGCAGCATGACAGGGGACTATGGCTACACCTTC

d_call: TRBD1
clone_size: NA
v_call: TRBV28
j_call: TRBJ1-6
cdr3_aa: CASTRRTGRISPLHF
cdr3_nt: TGTGCCAGCACCCGGCGGACAGGGAGAATTTCACCCCTCCACTTT

d_call: NA
clone_size: NA
v_call: TRBV4-1
j_call: TRBJ1-4
cdr3_aa: CASSQAGILNEKLFF
cdr3_nt: TGCGCCAGCAGCCAAGCAGGGATCCTTAATGAAAAACTGTTTTTT

d_call: NA
clone_size: NA
v_call: TRBV7-2
j_call: TRBJ2-3
cdr3_aa: CASSLAGTSTDTQYF
cdr3_nt: TGTGCCAGCAGCTTAGCGGGGACTAGCACAGATACGCAGTATTTT

d_call: TRBD1
clone_size: NA
v_call: TRBV14
j_call: TRBJ2-7
cdr3_aa: CASSQDEWTGGYEQYF
cdr3_nt: TGTGCCAGCAGCCAAGACGAATGGACAGGGGGCTACGAGCAGTACTTC

d_call: TRBD1
clone_size: NA
v_call: TRBV7-9
j_call: TRBJ1-6
cdr3_aa: CASSLGDRATYNSPLHF
cdr3_nt: TGTGCCAGCAGCTTAGGGGACAGGGCGACCTATAATTCACCCCTCCACTTT

d_call: NA
clone_size: NA
v_call: TRBV28
j_call: TRBJ1-1
cdr3_aa: CASSLKGDLRKAFF
cdr3_nt: TGTGCCAGCAGTTTAAAGGGGGATCTGAGGAAGGCTTTCTTT

d_call: TRBD2
clone_size: few
v_call: TRBV6-4
j_call: TRBJ2-3
cdr3_aa: CASSDSAGGQADTQYF
cdr3_nt: TGTGCCAGCAGTGACTCGGCGGGGGGGCAGGCGGATACGCAGTATTTT

d_call: TRBD1
clone_size: NA
v_call: TRBV19
j_call: TRBJ1-2
cdr3_aa: CASTRDSQSLGYGYTF
cdr3_nt: TGTGCCAGTACACGGGACAGCCAATCCTTAGGGTATGGCTACACCTTC

d_call: TRBD1
clone_size: NA
v_call: TRBV12-3/TRBV12-4
j_call: TRBJ2-3
cdr3_aa: CAVTQGGTDTQYF
cdr3_nt: TGTGCCGTCACGCAGGGGGGCACAGATACGCAGTATTTT